This TCR beta chain was identified during a study of graft-versus-host responses after intestinal transplantation. CDR3 size: 16 residues. CDR1 SGHVS and CDR2 FQNEAQ come from the germline V gene. Trimming shortened V by 1 base and J by 2 bases, and 12 bases separated the two germline ends. Method: immunoSEQ multiplex PCR; TCRdb's copy keeps in-frame clones and lacks some. In the table there are more than 65,000 clones, roughly 89% of which are singletons. This clone was counted between two and nine times. The antigen is unknown. The TCR was taken from a human donor who received an intestinal transplant. Source: unstimulated CD4+ T cells sorted from spleen or lymph node cells, taken before intestinal transplant. This rearrangement joins TRBV7-8 to TRBJ1-5; maybe TRBD1 (5 bases). CDR3 coding DNA: TGTGCCAGCAGCTTAGTATCAGGGTACGGCAATCAGCCCCAGCATTTT. Its protein product is CASSLVSGYGNQPQHF.